The present T cell receptor (beta chain) was sequenced within a study of blood T cell repertoires in COVID-19. In the study overall: T cells, B-cell-depleted T cells, or PBMCs provided the cDNA or gDNA that served as material.

The repertoire was sequenced with immunoSEQ multiplex PCR; TCRdb's copy has only in-frame clones and lacks some. Here the sample spans some 270,000 clones, roughly nine tenths being singletons. The participants were between about 18 and 95 years old and came from 24 US areas. Self-reported history from a screening survey and questionnaire set each donor's cohort. Per germline, CDR1 LNHNV and CDR2 YYDKDF (reference sequence). This CDR3 is 14 amino acids long. With 2 bases clipped from V and 8 bases from J, the junction kept 7 bases outside the gene matches. This clonotype originated in a woman aged 40 to 49 who had recovered from COVID-19. The sequencing input was PBMCs or T cells enriched from blood (not recorded which). J is TRBJ1-2 and V is TRBV15; 8 bases are shared with TRBD1. For the CDR3, the DNA is TGTGCCACCAGCAGAAGGCAGGGGGCGAGAGGCTACACCTTC. Encoded protein: CATSRRQGARGYTF.